These 22 T cell receptor beta chains came from one sample sequenced in a study of identifying expanded T cells in peripheral blood. Produced via immunoSEQ multiplex PCR; TCRdb's table is partial and in-frame only. The sample holds over 45,000 clones, approximately 82% seen once. The sample comprised blood. The receptors come from a person between 18 and 75 years old in good health.

CDR3 sequence: CASSGTGRVNTEAFF. For the CDR3, the DNA is TGTGCCAGCAGCGGGACAGGGAGGGTAAACACTGAAGCTTTCTTT. The V gene is TRBV11-3, the J gene TRBJ1-1; 9 bases map to TRBD1. V trimming: 5 bases; J trimming: 2 bases; junction bases outside the gene matches: 6. From germline, CDR1 is SGHNT and CDR2 YENEEA. The CDR3 consists of 15 residues.

The chain has TRBV15 and TRBJ2-7, with 8 bases aligning to TRBD1. From germline, CDR1 is LNHNV and CDR2 YYDKDF (reference sequence). V lost 2 bases to trimming and J lost 3 bases; unmatched junction nucleotides: 6. The CDR3 is 15 residues long. The CDR3 DNA is TGTGCCACCAGCAGACCCGGGACAGGTATCTACGAGCAGTACTTC. This encodes CATSRPGTGIYEQYF.

This clone came up once. This chain uses TRBV18 with TRBJ1-5; 7 bases agree with TRBD1. Germline-derived CDR1 and CDR2 are KGHSH and LQKENI. This CDR3 comprises 15 residues. Germline trimming cut 1 base from V and 4 bases from J; bases unmatched to any gene: 4. Here the CDR3 reads CASSPRDRENQPQHF. The CDR3 bases are TGTGCCAGCTCACCACGAGACAGGGAAAATCAGCCCCAGCATTTT.

This chain connects TRBV5-1 to TRBJ2-7, with D tentatively TRBD1 (6 bases). With 5 bases removed from V and 4 bases from J, the gap between germline ends came to 16 bases. This CDR3 has 14 residues. Looked up from germline, CDR1 is SGHRS and CDR2 is YFSETQ. Here the CDR3 DNA reads TGCGCCAGCAGGAACACAGGGATCCCTTACGAGCAGTACTTC. Protein product: CASRNTGIPYEQYF.

This clone is judged medium-sized (0.01 to 0.1%). Other DNA sequences from this sample encode an identical CDR3 as well. This chain uses TRBV7-9 with TRBJ2-7, with 10 bases matching TRBD1. CDR1 and CDR2 from the germline V gene are SEHNR and FQNEAQ (reference sequence). V shed 6 bases, J shed 0 bases, and the junction held 8 bases outside the gene matches. This CDR3 spans 16 amino acids. This chain's CDR3 is CASRGDRGLYSYEQYF. The DNA of the CDR3 is TGTGCCAGCAGGGGCGACAGGGGGCTCTACTCCTACGAGCAGTACTTC.

V is TRBV6-1 and J is TRBJ2-3; D possibly matches TRBD1 or TRBD2 (6 bases each). CDR1 MNHNS and CDR2 SASEGT come from the germline V gene. The CDR3 is 15 amino acids. V was trimmed by 4 bases and J by 4 bases, leaving 15 bases between them. The CDR3 nucleotides are TGTGCCAGCAGTGTGCGGGGAACAGGGCCAGATACGCAGTATTTT. Translating it yields CASSVRGTGPDTQYF.

The V call is TRBV5-1, the J call TRBJ2-3; TRBD1 matches 9 bases. Germline values: CDR1 SGHRS, CDR2 YFSETQ. This CDR3 has 17 residues. The V gene end was trimmed by 3 bases and the J gene end by 1 base; junction bases not matched to a gene: 9. As DNA, the CDR3 is TGCGCCAGCAGCTCTGTCCCGGGACAGGGCCGCACAGATACGCAGTATTTT. It encodes CASSSVPGQGRTDTQYF.

V and J are TRBV5-4 and TRBJ2-7, with a weak D call TRBD1 (5 bases). CDR3 length: 13 residues. Per germline, CDR1 SGHNT and CDR2 YYREEE (reference sequence). The germline V and J ends were trimmed by 2 bases and 3 bases, with 9 bases remaining between them. CDR3 DNA: TGTGCCAGCAGCTTTGACAGTTTCTACGAGCAGTACTTC. Its translation is CASSFDSFYEQYF.

This chain joins TRBV4-1 and TRBJ2-7, with 7 nucleotides matching TRBD2. With V trimmed by 0 bases and J by 6 bases, 11 bases remained unmatched. Germline lookup yields CDR1 MGHRA and CDR2 YSYEKL. The CDR3 is 16 residues long. For the CDR3, the DNA is TGCGCCAGCAGCCAAGATCCGGGGGAGGGCGGCGCCGAGCAGTACTTC. As protein: CASSQDPGEGGAEQYF.

This chain joins TRBV7-2 and TRBJ2-7; D ambiguous. Germline lookup yields CDR1 SGHTA and CDR2 FQGNSA. Deletions cut 5 bases from V and 7 bases from J, with 18 bases between. This CDR3 is 14 amino acids long. The CDR3: CASSLTRALGEQYF. The CDR3 DNA is TGTGCCAGCAGCCTAACTCGGGCCCTAGGAGAGCAGTACTTC.

V and J are TRBV19 and TRBJ2-1, with 10 bases that match TRBD2. Germline CDR1 is LNHDA and CDR2 is SQIVND (reference sequence). V shed 4 bases, J shed 5 bases, and the junction held 11 bases outside the gene matches. CDR3 size: 17 residues. As DNA, the CDR3 is TGTGCCAGTAGTACGCCCACTCCGGGACTAGCGAACAATGAGCAGTTCTTC. Translation: CASSTPTPGLANNEQFF.

The rearrangement links TRBV18 to TRBJ2-5; 12 positions match TRBD1. The CDR3 runs 17 residues. V lost 0 bases to trimming and J lost 5 bases; unmatched junction nucleotides: 7. Germline CDR1 reads KGHSH; CDR2 reads LQKENI. The CDR3 coding sequence is TGTGCCAGCTCACCACCTACGGGACAGGGGGCGTTCGAGACCCAGTACTTC. Its translation is CASSPPTGQGAFETQYF.

CDR3 in amino acids: CASSSTGAGNEKLFF. Here the CDR3 DNA reads TGTGCCAGCAGCTCTACAGGGGCAGGGAATGAAAAACTGTTTTTT. V and J are TRBV5-6 and TRBJ1-4; 7 bases fit TRBD1. The CDR3 has 15 amino acids. The trim removed 3 bases at V and 5 bases at J, leaving 7 bases unmatched. Germline V lookup: CDR1 SGHDT, CDR2 YYEEEE. Using reference TRBV5-6 and TRBJ1-4 for the parts outside the CDR3, the full variable domain is DAGVTQSPTHLIKTRGQQVTLRCSPKSGHDTVSWYQQALGQGPQFIFQYYEEEERQRGNFPDRFSGHQFPNYSSELNVNALLLGDSALYLCASSSTGAGNEKLFFGSGTQLSVL.

This clone was observed once. The chain employs TRBV9 and TRBJ2-2, with unresolved D. With 3 bases removed from V and 4 bases from J, the gap between germline ends came to 10 bases. CDR1 is SGDLS, CDR2 YYNGEE, per germline. This CDR3 has 14 amino acids. This CDR3 is CASSGRPSTGELFF. The CDR3 bases are TGTGCCAGCAGCGGCCGGCCGTCCACCGGGGAGCTGTTTTTT. Full variable domain (remainder filled in from reference TRBV9 and TRBJ2-2): DSGVTQTPKHLITATGQRVTLRCSPRSGDLSVYWYQQSLDQGLQFLIQYYNGEERAKGNILERFSAQQFPDLHSELNLSSLELGDSALYFCASSGRPSTGELFFGEGSRLTVL.

This chain joins TRBV14 and TRBJ1-2; D gene uncertain. The CDR3 length is 15 residues. Per the germline V gene, CDR1 is SGHDN and CDR2 is FVKESK. The V end lost 0 bases, the J end lost 0 bases, and 8 bases lay between the germline ends. The CDR3 DNA follows: TGTGCCAGCAGCCAAGATTTTGGGGCTAACTATGGCTACACCTTC. Protein product: CASSQDFGANYGYTF.

This clone was counted a few times. This chain joins TRBV7-9 and TRBJ2-2, with a tentative D call TRBD2 (6 bases). Looked up from germline, CDR1 is SEHNR and CDR2 is FQNEAQ (reference sequence). V lost 7 bases and J lost 0, with 9 bases in between. CDR3 length: 14 amino acids. The CDR3 loop reads CASTWGANTGELFF. The CDR3 DNA follows: TGTGCCAGCACGTGGGGGGCGAACACCGGGGAGCTGTTTTTT.

This chain uses TRBV10-2 with TRBJ2-1, with D possibly being TRBD2 (6 bases). The CDR3 has 14 residues. V lost 6 bases, J lost 6 bases, and 15 bases lay in between. From germline, CDR1 is WSHSY and CDR2 SAAADI. The CDR3 region is CASRPIGGSNEQFF. The DNA of the CDR3 is TGCGCCAGCAGACCGATTGGGGGGTCCAATGAGCAGTTCTTC.

The chain combines TRBV6-1 with TRBJ2-7; D ambiguous. Trimming stripped 5 bases from V and 2 bases from J, with 10 bases between. Germline V CDR1 and CDR2: MNHNS, SASEGT. This CDR3 spans 13 amino acids. The CDR3 loop reads CASSLSDTYEQYV. As DNA, the CDR3 is TGTGCCAGCAGTCTAAGTGATACCTACGAGCAGTACGTC.

The genes are TRBV19 and TRBJ1-2; the match to TRBD1 covers 8 bases. The CDR3 has 15 amino acids. Germline V gene data show CDR1 as LNHDA and CDR2 as SQIVND (reference sequence). Trimming removed 5 bases from V and 5 bases from J; junction bases left unmatched: 10. The CDR3 loop is CASSPPRRGHYGYTF. The CDR3 bases are TGTGCCAGTAGTCCGCCGCGCAGGGGGCATTATGGCTACACCTTC.

This clone turned up a few times. This chain joins TRBV2 and TRBJ1-5; a possible D gene is TRBD1 (6 bases). This CDR3 comprises 14 residues. Germline loops: CDR1 SNHLY, CDR2 FYNNEI. V was cut by 6 bases and J by 9 bases, with 18 bases left in between. CDR3 sequence: CASRAGQREGPQHF. The DNA of the CDR3 is TGTGCCAGCAGAGCGGGACAAAGAGAGGGGCCCCAGCATTTT.

This sequence joins TRBV5-1 and TRBJ1-6; maybe TRBD1 (6 bases). This CDR3 has 15 residues. The germline V gene encodes CDR1 SGHRS and CDR2 YFSETQ. The V and J ends lost 4 bases and 7 bases respectively, with 15 bases between them. CDR3 nucleotide sequence: TGCGCCAGCAGCCCCACGGGGGCGCGGAATTCACCCCTCCACTTT. Encoded protein: CASSPTGARNSPLHF. The variable domain in full, completed from reference TRBV5-1 and TRBJ1-6, reads KAGVTQTPRYLIKTRGQQVTLSCSPISGHRSVSWYQQTPGQGLQFLFEYFSETQRNKGNFPGRFSGRQFSNSRSEMNVSTLELGDSALYLCASSPTGARNSPLHFGNGTRLTVT.

The chain carries TRBV7-2 and TRBJ1-2; 7 nucleotides agree with TRBD1. Germline assignment: CDR1 SGHTA and CDR2 FQGNSA. V shed 3 bases and J 2 bases; nucleotides not matched to a gene: 12. CDR3 length: 17 amino acids. CDR3 DNA: TGTGCCAGCAGCTTTTCGACAGGGAATTATTTAAACTATGGCTACACCTTC. It codes for CASSFSTGNYLNYGYTF.